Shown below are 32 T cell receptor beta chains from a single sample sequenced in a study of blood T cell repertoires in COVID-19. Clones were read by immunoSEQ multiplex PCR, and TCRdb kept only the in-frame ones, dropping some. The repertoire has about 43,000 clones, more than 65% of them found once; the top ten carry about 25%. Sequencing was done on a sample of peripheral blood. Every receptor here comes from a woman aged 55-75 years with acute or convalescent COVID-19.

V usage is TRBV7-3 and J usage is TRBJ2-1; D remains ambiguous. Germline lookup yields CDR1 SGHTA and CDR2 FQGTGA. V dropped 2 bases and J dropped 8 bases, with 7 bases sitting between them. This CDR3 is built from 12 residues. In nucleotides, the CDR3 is TGTGCCAGCAGCTTAGGCGGCGATGAGCAGTTCTTC. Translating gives CASSLGGDEQFF.

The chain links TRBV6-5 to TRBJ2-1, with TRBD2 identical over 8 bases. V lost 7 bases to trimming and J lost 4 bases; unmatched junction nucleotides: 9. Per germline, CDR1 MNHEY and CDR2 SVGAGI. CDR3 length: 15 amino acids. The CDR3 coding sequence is TGTGCCAGCAAGTCCGGGGGGGGAGAGTACAATGAGCAGTTCTTC. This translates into CASKSGGGEYNEQFF.

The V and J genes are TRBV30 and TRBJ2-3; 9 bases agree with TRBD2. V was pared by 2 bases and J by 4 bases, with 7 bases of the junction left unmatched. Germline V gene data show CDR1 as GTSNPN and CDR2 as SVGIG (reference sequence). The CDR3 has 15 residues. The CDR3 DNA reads TGTGCCTGGAGTCTGGGACTAGCTGCATCAGATACGCAGTATTTT. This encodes CAWSLGLAASDTQYF.

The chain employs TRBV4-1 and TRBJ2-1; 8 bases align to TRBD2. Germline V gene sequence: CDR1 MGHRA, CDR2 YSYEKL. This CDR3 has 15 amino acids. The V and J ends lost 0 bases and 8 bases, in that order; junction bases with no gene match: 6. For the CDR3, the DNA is TGCGCCAGCAGCCAAGATTGGCTAGCGGGTGATGAGCAGTTCTTC. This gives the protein CASSQDWLAGDEQFF.

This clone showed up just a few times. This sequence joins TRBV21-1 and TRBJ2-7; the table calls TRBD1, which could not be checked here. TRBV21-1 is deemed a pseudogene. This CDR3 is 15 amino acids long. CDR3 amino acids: CASSKPQGLPDEQYF. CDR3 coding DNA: TGTGCCAGCAGCAAACCCCAGGGTCTCCCAGACGAGCAGTACTTC.

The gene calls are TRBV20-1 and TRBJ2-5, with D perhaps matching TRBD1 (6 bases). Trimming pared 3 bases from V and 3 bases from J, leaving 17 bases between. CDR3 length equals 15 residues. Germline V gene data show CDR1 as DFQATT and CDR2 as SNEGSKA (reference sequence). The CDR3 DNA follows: TGCAGTGCTAGTCCCCCAGGGACACCTGAAGAGACCCAGTACTTC. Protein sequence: CSASPPGTPEETQYF.

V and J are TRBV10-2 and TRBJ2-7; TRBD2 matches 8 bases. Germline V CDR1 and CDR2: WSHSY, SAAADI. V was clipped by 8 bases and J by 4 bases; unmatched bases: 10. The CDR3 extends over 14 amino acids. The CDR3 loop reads CASSLRGGYYEQYF. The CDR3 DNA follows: TGCGCCAGCTCCCTTCGGGGGGGATATTACGAGCAGTACTTC.

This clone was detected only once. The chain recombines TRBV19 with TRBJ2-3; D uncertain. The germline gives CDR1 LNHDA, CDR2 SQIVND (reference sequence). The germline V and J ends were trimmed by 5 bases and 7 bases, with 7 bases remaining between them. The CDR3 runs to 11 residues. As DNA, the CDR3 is TGTGCCAGTAGTGGGCCCCATACGCAGTATTTT. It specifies CASSGPHTQYF.

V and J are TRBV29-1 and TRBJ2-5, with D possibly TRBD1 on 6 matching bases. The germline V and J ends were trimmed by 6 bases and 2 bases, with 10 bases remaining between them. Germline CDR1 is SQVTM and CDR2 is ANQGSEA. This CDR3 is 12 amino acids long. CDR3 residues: CSVRGQQETQYF. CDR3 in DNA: TGCAGCGTACGCGGACAGCAAGAGACCCAGTACTTC. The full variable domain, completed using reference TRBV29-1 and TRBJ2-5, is SAVISQKPSRDICQRGTSLTIQCQVDSQVTMMFWYRQQPGQSLTLIATANQGSEATYESGFVIDKFPISRPNLTFSTLTVSNMSPEDSSIYLCSVRGQQETQYFGPGTRLLVL.

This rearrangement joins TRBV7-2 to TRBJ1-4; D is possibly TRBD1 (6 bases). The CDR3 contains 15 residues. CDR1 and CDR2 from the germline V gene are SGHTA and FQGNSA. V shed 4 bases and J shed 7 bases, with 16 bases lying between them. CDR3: CASSSDGGRGEKLFF. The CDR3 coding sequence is TGTGCCAGCAGCTCTGACGGGGGGCGAGGTGAAAAACTGTTTTTT.

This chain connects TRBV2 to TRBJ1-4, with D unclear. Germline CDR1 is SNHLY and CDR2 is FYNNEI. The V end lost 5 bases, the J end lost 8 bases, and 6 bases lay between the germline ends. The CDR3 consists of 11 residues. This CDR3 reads CASSPQEKLFF. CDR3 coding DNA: TGTGCCAGCAGTCCTCAGGAAAAACTGTTTTTT.

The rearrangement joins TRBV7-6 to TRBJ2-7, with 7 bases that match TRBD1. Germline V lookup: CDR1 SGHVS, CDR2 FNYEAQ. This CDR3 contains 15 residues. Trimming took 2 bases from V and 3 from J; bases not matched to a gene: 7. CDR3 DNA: TGTGCCAGCAGCTTAACTACCGGGACAGACTACGAGCAGTACTTC. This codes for CASSLTTGTDYEQYF.

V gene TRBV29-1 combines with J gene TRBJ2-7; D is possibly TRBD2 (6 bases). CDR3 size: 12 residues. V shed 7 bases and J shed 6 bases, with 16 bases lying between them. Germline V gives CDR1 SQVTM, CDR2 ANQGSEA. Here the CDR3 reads CSGLTSTREQYF. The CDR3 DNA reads TGCAGCGGATTGACTAGTACCCGCGAGCAGTACTTC.

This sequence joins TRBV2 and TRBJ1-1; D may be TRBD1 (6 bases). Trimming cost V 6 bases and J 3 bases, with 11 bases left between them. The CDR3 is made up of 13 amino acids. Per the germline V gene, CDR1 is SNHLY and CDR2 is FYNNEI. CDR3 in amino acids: CASSGTGYTEAFF. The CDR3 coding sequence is TGTGCCAGCAGCGGTACAGGGTACACTGAAGCTTTCTTT. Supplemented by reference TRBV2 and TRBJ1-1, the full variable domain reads EPEVTQTPSHQVTQMGQEVILRCVPISNHLYFYWYRQILGQKVEFLVSFYNNEISEKSEIFDDQFSVERPDGSNFTLKIRSTKLEDSAMYFCASSGTGYTEAFFGQGTRLTVV.

CDR3 in DNA: TGCGCCAGCAACTTAGACGGGTACAATGAGCAGTTCTTC. Protein product: CASNLDGYNEQFF. V is TRBV5-1 and J is TRBJ2-1; D gene uncertain. Germline CDR1 and CDR2: SGHRS and YFSETQ. CDR3 length: 13 amino acids. The germline V and J ends were trimmed by 6 bases and 4 bases, with 11 bases remaining between them.

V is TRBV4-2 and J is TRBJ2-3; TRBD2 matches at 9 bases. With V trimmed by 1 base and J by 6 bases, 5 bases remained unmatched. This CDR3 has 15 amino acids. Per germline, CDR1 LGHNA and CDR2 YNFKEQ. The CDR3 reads CASSQGRGGADTQYF. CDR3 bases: TGTGCCAGCAGCCAAGGGCGGGGGGGCGCGGATACGCAGTATTTT.

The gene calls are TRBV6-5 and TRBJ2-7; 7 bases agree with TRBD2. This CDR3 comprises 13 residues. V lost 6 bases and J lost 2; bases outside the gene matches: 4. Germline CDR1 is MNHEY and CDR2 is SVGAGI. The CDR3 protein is CASSRGETYEQYF. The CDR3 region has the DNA TGTGCCAGCAGCCGGGGGGAAACCTACGAGCAGTACTTC.

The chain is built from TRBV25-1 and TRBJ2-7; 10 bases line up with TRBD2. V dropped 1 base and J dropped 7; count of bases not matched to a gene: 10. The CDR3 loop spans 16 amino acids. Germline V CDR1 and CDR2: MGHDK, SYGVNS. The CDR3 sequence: CASSELSGGAGKEQYF. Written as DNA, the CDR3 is TGTGCCAGCAGTGAATTGAGCGGGGGGGCCGGTAAAGAGCAGTACTTC.

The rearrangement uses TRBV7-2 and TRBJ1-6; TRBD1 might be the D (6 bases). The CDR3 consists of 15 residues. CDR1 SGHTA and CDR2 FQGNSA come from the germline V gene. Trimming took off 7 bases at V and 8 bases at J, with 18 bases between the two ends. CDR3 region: CASKEFDRNDSPLHF. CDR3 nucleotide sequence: TGTGCCAGCAAGGAATTCGACAGGAACGATTCACCCCTCCACTTT.

This CDR3 reads CASHTGGESYGYTF. CDR3 DNA: TGTGCCAGCCACACAGGGGGGGAAAGCTATGGCTACACCTTC. The genes are TRBV2 and TRBJ1-2; 8 bases agree with TRBD1. The junction had 9 bases not matched to a gene; V was cut back by 8 bases and J by 4 bases. The germline CDR1 and CDR2 sequences are SNHLY and FYNNEI. The CDR3 contains 14 residues.

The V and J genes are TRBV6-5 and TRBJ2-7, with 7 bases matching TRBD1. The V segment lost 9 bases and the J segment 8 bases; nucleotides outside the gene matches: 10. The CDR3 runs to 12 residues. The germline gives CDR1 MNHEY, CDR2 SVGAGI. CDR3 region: CASRQGSLQQYF. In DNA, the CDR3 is TGTGCCAGTCGACAGGGTAGCCTGCAGCAGTACTTC.

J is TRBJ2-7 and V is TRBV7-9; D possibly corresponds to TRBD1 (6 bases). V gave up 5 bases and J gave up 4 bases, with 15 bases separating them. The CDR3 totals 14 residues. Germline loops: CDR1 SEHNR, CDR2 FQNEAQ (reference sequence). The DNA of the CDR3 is TGTGCCAGCAGCCCCAATCAACAGGGATACGAGCAGTACTTC. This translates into CASSPNQQGYEQYF.

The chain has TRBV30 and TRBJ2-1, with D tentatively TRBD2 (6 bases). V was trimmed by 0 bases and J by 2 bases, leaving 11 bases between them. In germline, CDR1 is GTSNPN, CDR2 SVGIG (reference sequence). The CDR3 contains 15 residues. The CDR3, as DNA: TGTGCCTGGAGTGTTTATAGCGGCCCCTACAATGAGCAGTTCTTC. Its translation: CAWSVYSGPYNEQFF.

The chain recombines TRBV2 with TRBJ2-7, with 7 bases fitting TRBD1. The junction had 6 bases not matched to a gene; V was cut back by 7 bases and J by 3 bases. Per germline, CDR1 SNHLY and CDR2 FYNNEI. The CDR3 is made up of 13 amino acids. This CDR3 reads CASTRDSDYEQYF. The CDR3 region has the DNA TGTGCCAGCACCCGGGACAGTGACTACGAGCAGTACTTC.

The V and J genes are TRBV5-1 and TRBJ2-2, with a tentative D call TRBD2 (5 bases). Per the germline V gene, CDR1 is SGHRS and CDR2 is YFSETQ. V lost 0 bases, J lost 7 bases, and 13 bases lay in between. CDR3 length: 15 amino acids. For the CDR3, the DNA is TGCGCCAGCAGCTTGGGGCCCAGCGGAAGCGGGGAGCTGTTTTTT. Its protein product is CASSLGPSGSGELFF.

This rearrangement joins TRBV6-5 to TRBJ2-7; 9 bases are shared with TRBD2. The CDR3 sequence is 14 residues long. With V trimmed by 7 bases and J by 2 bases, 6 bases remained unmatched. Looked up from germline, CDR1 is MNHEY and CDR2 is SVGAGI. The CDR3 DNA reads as TGTGCCAGCACCCTGACTAGCGGAACCTACGAGCAGTACTTC. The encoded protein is CASTLTSGTYEQYF.

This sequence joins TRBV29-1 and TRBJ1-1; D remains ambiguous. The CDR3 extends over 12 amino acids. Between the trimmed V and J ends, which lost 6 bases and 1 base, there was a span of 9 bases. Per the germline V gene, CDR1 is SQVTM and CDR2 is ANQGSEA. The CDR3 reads CSVKGGNTEAFF. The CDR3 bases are TGCAGCGTGAAGGGAGGGAACACTGAAGCTTTCTTT.

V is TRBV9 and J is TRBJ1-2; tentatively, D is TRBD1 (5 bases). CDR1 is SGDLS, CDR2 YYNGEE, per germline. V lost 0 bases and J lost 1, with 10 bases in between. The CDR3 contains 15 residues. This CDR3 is CASSVAGTGNYGYTF. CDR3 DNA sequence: TGTGCCAGCAGCGTAGCCGGGACTGGTAACTATGGCTACACCTTC.

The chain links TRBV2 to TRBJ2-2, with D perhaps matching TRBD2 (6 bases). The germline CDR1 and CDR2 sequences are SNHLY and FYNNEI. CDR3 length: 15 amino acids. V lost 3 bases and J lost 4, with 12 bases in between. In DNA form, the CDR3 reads TGTGCCAGCAGTGACAGACTAGTAGGCACCGGGGAGCTGTTTTTT. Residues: CASSDRLVGTGELFF.

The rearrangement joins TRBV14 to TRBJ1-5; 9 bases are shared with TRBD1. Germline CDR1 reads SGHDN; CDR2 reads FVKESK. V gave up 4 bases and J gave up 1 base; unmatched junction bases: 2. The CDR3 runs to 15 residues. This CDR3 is CASSLGQGSNQPQHF. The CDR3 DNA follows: TGTGCCAGCAGCCTAGGACAGGGGAGCAATCAGCCCCAGCATTTT.

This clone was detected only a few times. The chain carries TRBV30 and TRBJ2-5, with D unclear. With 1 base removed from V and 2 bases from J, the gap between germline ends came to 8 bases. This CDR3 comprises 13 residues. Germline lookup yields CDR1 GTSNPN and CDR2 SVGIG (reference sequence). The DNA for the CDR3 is TGTGCCTGGAGTGCTCTCGCGCAAGAGACCCAGTACTTC. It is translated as CAWSALAQETQYF.

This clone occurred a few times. The CDR3 is CASSLDGQRTEAFF. DNA of the CDR3: TGCGCCAGCAGCTTGGACGGACAGAGAACTGAAGCTTTCTTT. This chain links TRBV5-1 with TRBJ1-1; D is possibly TRBD1 (6 bases). Germline V gives CDR1 SGHRS, CDR2 YFSETQ. The germline V and J ends were trimmed by 0 bases and 5 bases, with 11 bases remaining between them. CDR3 length: 14 residues.